The entry that follows covers one T cell receptor (beta chain) sequence. V dropped 6 bases and J dropped 0 bases, with 15 bases sitting between them. The CDR3 spans 17 residues. Germline loops: CDR1 LNHDA, CDR2 SQIVND (reference sequence). The data were taken from a study of blood T cell repertoires in COVID-19. The authors' processing: Nucleated cell number was recorded as an estimate derived from reference gene primer amplification. Data came from immunoSEQ multiplex PCR; TCRdb stores just in-frame clones and leaves some out. D and trimming were read from the DNA, whereas the V and J calls and clone size are those reported in that table. Among about 100,000 clones listed, around 84% were seen once.

The chain links TRBV19 to TRBJ1-6, with a weak D call TRBD1 (5 bases). Material: peripheral blood. This receptor was identified in an older man with active or convalescent COVID-19. The CDR3 nucleotides are TGTGCCAGTAGCGTACCAGGGACTAACTCCTATAATTCACCCCTCCACTTT. Protein sequence: CASSVPGTNSYNSPLHF.